Each of the 16 T cell receptor beta chains below was sequenced from the same sample in a study of T-cell reconstitution after alpha-beta-depleted transplantation in children (dated by TCRdb to the mid-2010s). The library was obtained by PCR. Data came from an Illumina HiSeq 2500. Molecular barcoding was employed in the preparation of TCR libraries, with unique molecular identifiers being used to normalize TCRbeta repertoire quantification. TCRdb reanalyzed the raw reads on its own, using fastp at Q25 for trimming and MiXCR for clone calling, and kept in-frame beta chains. Records with the same CDR3 protein are collapsed into one entry carrying the most frequent genes and DNA. In all, the sample holds 200,000 to 250,000 distinct CDR3 sequences, and about 9.5% of those were seen once. The top ten clonotypes cover 5% to 7% of the sample. The material sequenced was PBMCs from the stem cell graft donor, taken from the stem cell graft. These receptors originate from a human donor who donated a stem cell graft to a child with acute lymphoblastic leukemia.

Only a few counts were recorded for this clonotype. V usage is TRBV20-1 and J usage is TRBJ2-7; D is undetermined. Per germline, CDR1 DFQATT and CDR2 SNEGSKA (reference sequence). V was cut by 6 bases and J by 1 base, with 16 bases left in between. CDR3 size: 14 residues. CDR3 nucleotides: TGCAGTGCCAGATACAGTTCCAGTTCCTACGAGCAGTACTTC. Encoded protein: CSARYSSSSYEQYF.

This clonotype was counted at least ten times. The chain combines TRBV4-2 with TRBJ2-3; D is unresolved. The CDR3 consists of 13 residues. V was shortened by 4 bases and J by 4 bases, with 9 bases between the two germline ends. The germline V gene has CDR1 LGHNA and CDR2 YNFKEQ. The chain's CDR3 is CASSPDWSDTQYF. CDR3 DNA: TGTGCCAGCAGCCCGGATTGGTCAGATACGCAGTATTTT.

The table lists this clonotype with many counts. V is TRBV6-1 and J is TRBJ1-2; 7 nucleotides agree with TRBD1. Germline V gene sequence: CDR1 MNHNS, CDR2 SASEGT. The CDR3 has 14 amino acids. V gave up 0 bases and J gave up 4 bases; unmatched junction bases: 2. This chain's CDR3 is CASSEAWTGYGYTF. The CDR3 coding sequence is TGTGCCAGCAGTGAAGCGTGGACAGGCTATGGCTACACCTTC.

This clonotype has a handful of counts. The chain recombines TRBV5-1 with TRBJ1-6; D not resolved. This CDR3 region has 13 residues. CDR1 and CDR2 (germline): SGHRS, YFSETQ. Trimming removed 7 bases from V and 10 bases from J, with 15 bases in between. CDR3 DNA: TGCGCCAGCCGCGAGGAATCTCTATCACCCCTCCACTTT. Its protein product is CASREESLSPLHF.

This clonotype has a handful of counts. The CDR3 protein is CASSSPWGNTEAFF. DNA of the CDR3: TGTGCCAGCAGCTCACCCTGGGGTAACACTGAAGCTTTCTTT. The chain links TRBV5-6 to TRBJ1-1; D not resolved. Germline V gene lookup returns CDR1 SGHDT and CDR2 YYEEEE. V lost 3 bases and J lost 2, with 11 bases in between. The CDR3 covers 14 residues.

This clonotype has a count of ten or more. The V and J genes are TRBV3-1 and TRBJ2-7; D unclear. Trimming left V 4 bases short and J 2 bases short, with 9 bases between. Germline CDR1 LGHDT, CDR2 YNNKEL (reference sequence). This CDR3 has 13 amino acids. The CDR3 nucleotides read TGTGCCAGCAGCCGCACCCTCACCTACGAGCAGTACTTC. Amino acids: CASSRTLTYEQYF.

The sample holds many counts of this clonotype. CDR3 in DNA: TGCGCCAGCAGCTTGGAAACCGGGACAGGGTCGGGCTACACCTTC. Translation: CASSLETGTGSGYTF. This chain joins TRBV5-1 and TRBJ1-2; 9 nucleotides match TRBD1. V lost 0 bases and J lost 8; bases outside the gene matches: 8. From germline, CDR1 is SGHRS and CDR2 YFSETQ. The CDR3 runs 15 residues.

This clonotype was seen ten or more times. This chain connects TRBV27 to TRBJ2-7, with D perhaps TRBD2 (6 bases). There are 13 residues in the CDR3. Germline V gene lookup returns CDR1 MNHEY and CDR2 SMNVEV (reference sequence). V was clipped by 7 bases and J by 2 bases, with 12 bases between them. The CDR3 sequence is CASTGGIPYEQYF. CDR3 DNA sequence: TGTGCCAGCACCGGCGGGATACCCTACGAGCAGTACTTC.

This chain uses TRBV4-3 with TRBJ2-3, with D unresolved. This CDR3 has 14 amino acids. From germline, CDR1 is LGHNA and CDR2 YSLEER. The germline V and J ends were trimmed by 4 bases and 5 bases, with 13 bases remaining between them. CDR3 in DNA: TGCGCCAGCAGCCCCCGGCCCACGGGAGATACGCAGTATTTT. Its protein is CASSPRPTGDTQYF.

The rearrangement joins TRBV6-2 or TRBV6-3 to TRBJ2-7; 7 nucleotides line up with TRBD2. J gave up 2 bases and V 2 bases, and 12 bases lay outside the gene matches. The CDR3 is made up of 17 amino acids. Germline V gene sequence: CDR1 MNHEY, CDR2 SVGEGT. CDR3 residues: CASSYRRTSADAYEQYF. As DNA, the CDR3 is TGTGCCAGCAGTTACCGAAGAACTAGCGCGGATGCCTACGAGCAGTACTTC.

This clonotype came up many times. The chain employs TRBV11-1 and TRBJ2-1; 12 bases line up with TRBD2. Germline V gene sequence: CDR1 SGHAT, CDR2 FQDESV (reference sequence). The CDR3 spans 19 residues. V shed 7 bases, J shed 0 bases, and the junction held 13 bases outside the gene matches. CDR3 region: CASTGPRTSGESSYNEQFF. The CDR3 DNA sequence: TGTGCCAGCACCGGCCCCCGGACTAGCGGGGAGAGCTCCTACAATGAGCAGTTCTTC.

CDR3 coding DNA: TGCAGTGCCACGAGCGGGGAGGCTCGAGAGACCCAGTACTTC. Its translation: CSATSGEARETQYF. The chain links TRBV20-1 to TRBJ2-5; 7 bases fit TRBD2. CDR1 is DFQATT, CDR2 SNEGSKA, per germline (reference sequence). V lost 6 bases, J lost 4 bases, and 11 bases stayed unmatched. The length of the CDR3 is 14 residues.

This clonotype was seen more than once but under ten times. V and J are TRBV6-5 and TRBJ2-2; D uncertain. Trimming left V 0 bases short and J 4 bases short, with 12 bases between. CDR3 length: 16 amino acids. CDR1 is MNHEY and CDR2 is SVGAGI in the germline V gene. CDR3 amino acids: CASSYSFRQLTGELFF. The DNA for the CDR3 is TGTGCCAGCAGTTACTCTTTTAGACAACTCACCGGGGAGCTGTTTTTT.

A single count supports this clonotype. The gene calls are TRBV5-1 and TRBJ1-2; D is possibly TRBD1 (6 bases). CDR3 length: 16 amino acids. The germline V gene has CDR1 SGHRS and CDR2 YFSETQ. V gave up 0 bases and J gave up 6 bases, with 18 bases separating them. CDR3 bases: TGCGCCAGCAGCTTGGGGCCAGAAACAGGGCGGCATGGCTACACCTTC. As protein: CASSLGPETGRHGYTF.

The sample holds a few counts of this clonotype. V usage is TRBV20-1 and J usage is TRBJ1-5; no definite D call. Trimming took 5 bases from V and 4 from J, leaving 21 bases between them. This CDR3 spans 16 amino acids. CDR1 is DFQATT, CDR2 SNEGSKA, per germline (reference sequence). The CDR3 DNA follows: TGCAGTGCTTACCCGACCCTTGGACGGTTAAATCAGCCCCAGCATTTT. Residues: CSAYPTLGRLNQPQHF.

This clonotype was detected a few times. This chain joins TRBV5-1 and TRBJ1-1; TRBD1 might be the D (5 bases). The germline CDR1 and CDR2 sequences are SGHRS and YFSETQ. The CDR3 is made up of 13 amino acids. V lost 5 bases, J lost 1 base, and 9 bases lay in between. CDR3 in amino acids: CASRRDANTEAFF. In DNA form, the CDR3 reads TGCGCCAGCAGGCGGGACGCGAACACTGAAGCTTTCTTT.